This entry lists 11 T cell receptor beta chains sequenced from one sample in a study of T-cell memory formation after mild COVID-19. MiXCR was run by TCRdb on the 5' RACE reads, yielding one entry per CDR3 protein. The table has some 190,000 distinct CDR3 sequences, around 16% seen once. Source material: PBMCs or a T cell subset sorted from them (not recorded which). These receptors all come from an adult woman who had mild COVID-19 (a few samples of this study predate the infection). Cell type and time point are not known.

This clonotype has more than one count but fewer than ten. The chain has TRBV5-1 and TRBJ2-3, with TRBD1 as a possible D gene (6 bases). The V gene lost 0 bases and the J gene lost 6 bases, with 17 bases spanning the gap. This CDR3 is 16 amino acids long. CDR1 and CDR2 (germline): SGHRS, YFSETQ. Here the CDR3 reads CASSLGQASGVDTQYF. The CDR3, as DNA: TGCGCCAGCAGCTTGGGACAGGCGTCAGGGGTGGATACGCAGTATTTT. Combining the CDR3 with reference TRBV5-1 and TRBJ2-3 gives the whole variable domain KAGVTQTPRYLIKTRGQQVTLSCSPISGHRSVSWYQQTPGQGLQFLFEYFSETQRNKGNFPGRFSGRQFSNSRSEMNVSTLELGDSALYLCASSLGQASGVDTQYFGPGTRLTVL.

The chain combines TRBV19 with TRBJ1-1; 7 bases match TRBD1. Per the germline V gene, CDR1 is LNHDA and CDR2 is SQIVND (reference sequence). Trimming at V came to 3 bases and at J to 0 bases, leaving 4 bases not matched to a gene. The CDR3 is 15 residues long. The CDR3 reads CASSIQTGLNTEAFF. Written as DNA, the CDR3 is TGTGCCAGTAGTATCCAGACAGGGCTGAACACTGAAGCTTTCTTT.

This clonotype came up a few times. A junction boundary mismatches the germline segment, possibly from a read error. The V and J genes are TRBV7-2 and TRBJ1-2, with D perhaps TRBD1 (6 bases). The length of the CDR3 is 16 residues. Germline CDR1 SGHTA, CDR2 FQGNSA. DNA for the CDR3: TGTGCCAGCAGATTAGGGGGGCCGCGAGCTAACTATGGCTACACCTTC. As protein: CASRLGGPRANYGYTF.

This clonotype was recorded a few times. The J gene is TRBJ2-5, the V gene TRBV24-1, with D perhaps TRBD1 (6 bases). Germline V gene sequence: CDR1 KGHDR, CDR2 SFDVKD. The CDR3 is 15 residues long. Trimming left V 4 bases short and J 5 bases short, with 16 bases between. The CDR3 region has the DNA TGTGCCACCAGTGAGCCGACAGGCGGCCGGGAGACCCAGTACTTC. Its protein product is CATSEPTGGRETQYF.

The CDR3 DNA reads TGTGCCTGGATAGGGGGAGGGCTTAATGAAAAACTGTTTTTT. Its translation: CAWIGGGLNEKLFF. This chain links TRBV30 with TRBJ1-4, with D maybe TRBD1 (6 bases). The CDR3 extends over 14 amino acids. Germline V gene lookup returns CDR1 GTSNPN and CDR2 SVGIG (reference sequence). Trimming took off 4 bases at V and 4 bases at J, with 13 bases between the two ends.

This clonotype showed up just a few times. The J gene is TRBJ1-5, the V gene TRBV20-1; tentative D call: TRBD1 (6 bases). CDR1 and CDR2 (germline): DFQATT, SNEGSKA (reference sequence). The CDR3 has 15 residues. V was shortened by 2 bases and J by 5 bases, with 16 bases between the two germline ends. CDR3 sequence reads: CSARRAGRGDQPQHF. The CDR3 DNA follows: TGCAGTGCTAGAAGGGCGGGCAGGGGCGATCAGCCCCAGCATTTT.

The J gene is TRBJ1-5, the V gene TRBV12-3 or TRBV12-4; D remains ambiguous. The CDR3 totals 12 residues. Trimming removed 6 bases from V and 2 bases from J, with 5 bases in between. CDR3 protein: CASRIGNQPQHF. The CDR3 DNA is TGTGCCAGCAGGATCGGCAATCAGCCCCAGCATTTT.

The genes are TRBV18 and TRBJ1-1; D uncertain. The CDR3 has 14 amino acids. Trimming cost V 1 base and J 4 bases, with 10 bases left between them. The germline V gene has CDR1 KGHSH and CDR2 LQKENI. Here the CDR3 reads CASSPLMGGTEAFF. The CDR3 nucleotides read TGTGCCAGCTCACCACTTATGGGCGGCACTGAAGCTTTCTTT.

This clonotype was counted only a few times. V gene TRBV4-1 combines with J gene TRBJ2-7, with 12 bases fitting TRBD2. The CDR3 totals 15 residues. Trimming cost V 4 bases and J 6 bases; bases outside gene matches: 7. CDR1 MGHRA and CDR2 YSYEKL come from the germline V gene. This CDR3 is CASSRLAGGPSEQYF. The CDR3 DNA is TGCGCCAGCAGCCGTCTAGCGGGAGGGCCCTCCGAGCAGTACTTC.

This chain joins TRBV29-1 and TRBJ1-1; possibly TRBD1 for D (6 bases). Germline values: CDR1 SQVTM, CDR2 ANQGSEA. This CDR3 comprises 12 residues. Here the CDR3 DNA reads TGCGTGGGGGGGCGATTGAACACTGAAGCTTTCTTT. Its protein product is CVGGRLNTEAFF.

The J gene is TRBJ1-3, the V gene TRBV7-2, with unresolved D. V dropped 5 bases and J dropped 0 bases, with 14 bases sitting between them. Germline CDR1 is SGHTA and CDR2 is FQGNSA. The CDR3 covers 16 residues. CDR3 DNA sequence: TGTGCCAGCAGCCAATTTGGGGTCCCCTCTGGAAACACCATATATTTT. It translates to CASSQFGVPSGNTIYF.